The 24 T cell receptor beta chains below all came from one sample that was sequenced in a study of blood T cells in healthy people across ages. A second PCR of roughly 6 to 12 cycles used a sample-barcoded 5' primer and a J-beta primer mix. TCRdb processed the 5' RACE reads anew with MiXCR; each CDR3 protein has one entry. The sample holds fewer than 1 million distinct CDR3 sequences, roughly 44% seen once. Sequences were obtained from blood. Source of these receptors: a man in his fifties or sixties in good health.

The chain uses TRBV25-1 and TRBJ2-7, with 10 bases that match TRBD2. The DNA end is more similar to TRBJ2-5, so the J call may be wrong. Germline CDR1 is MGHDK and CDR2 is SYGVNS. The CDR3 is 16 amino acids. The DNA for the CDR3 is TGTGCCAGCAGTGAGTTAACTAGCGGGGAATTGGAGACCCAGTACTTC. This sequence encodes CASSELTSGELETQYF.

In nucleotides, the CDR3 is TGTGCCAGCAGACCGGGACAGGGATTCGCCGGGGAGCTGTTTTTT. Protein product: CASRPGQGFAGELFF. The chain carries TRBV6-2 or TRBV6-3 and TRBJ2-2; 9 bases match TRBD1. V lost 6 bases, J lost 6 bases, and 8 bases stayed unmatched. Germline CDR1 and CDR2: MNHEY and SVGEGT. The CDR3 covers 15 residues.

This chain connects TRBV2 to TRBJ2-2; D might be TRBD1 or TRBD2, each matching 5 bases. The germline V and J ends were trimmed by 8 bases and 3 bases, with 16 bases remaining between them. Germline V gene sequence: CDR1 SNHLY, CDR2 FYNNEI. This CDR3 spans 15 amino acids. CDR3 sequence reads: CASSLLRGDTGELFF. DNA for the CDR3: TGTGCCAGCTCCTTGTTGAGGGGTGACACCGGGGAGCTGTTTTTT.

For this clonotype: Possible read error: a much larger clone is one base away. The rearrangement uses TRBV18 and TRBJ2-5, with 8 bases that match TRBD1. Gene TRBJ2-7 matches the end of the DNA better, so the J call may be wrong. Looked up from germline, CDR1 is KGHSH and CDR2 is LQKENI. The CDR3 runs 15 residues. The DNA for the CDR3 is TGTGCCAGCTCAAGAGCGACAGGGGAGGTTTACGAGCAGTACTTC. Translating it yields CASSRATGEVYEQYF.

The CDR3 coding sequence is TGTGCCAGCAAAGGAGCGGGGGGGGTGGCTACAGATACGCAGTATTTT. This codes for CASKGAGGVATDTQYF. This sequence joins TRBV2 and TRBJ2-3, with 10 bases aligning to TRBD2. CDR1 and CDR2 from the germline V gene are SNHLY and FYNNEI. The ends lost 7 bases at V and 3 bases at J; junction bases unmatched: 10. This CDR3 comprises 16 residues.

Remarks on this clonotype: One end of the junction varies from germline; a read error may be responsible. J is TRBJ2-5 and V is TRBV5-1, with D perhaps matching TRBD1 or TRBD2 (6 bases each). CDR3 length: 15 amino acids. Germline CDR1 and CDR2: SGHRS and YFSETQ. The CDR3 is CASGLVAGGPETQYF. The CDR3 region has the DNA TGCGCCAGCGGCTTGGTCGCTGGGGGGCCGGAGACCCAGTACTTC.

The chain carries TRBV6-1 and TRBJ2-4; possibly TRBD2 for D (5 bases). TRBJ2-5 matches the DNA end more closely, so the J call is doubtful. The CDR3 has 15 amino acids. CDR1 MNHNS and CDR2 SASEGT come from the germline V gene. In nucleotides, the CDR3 is TGTGCCAGCAGAGGTTTTACCCAAGGAGGAGAGACCCAGTACTTC. This sequence encodes CASRGFTQGGETQYF.

The chain carries TRBV20-1 and TRBJ1-4; unclear D gene. This CDR3 region has 15 residues. With 1 base removed from V and 5 bases from J, the gap between germline ends came to 14 bases. Looked up from germline, CDR1 is DFQATT and CDR2 is SNEGSKA (reference sequence). CDR3: CSARGQRPLNEKLFF. In nucleotides, the CDR3 is TGCAGTGCTAGAGGCCAAAGGCCCCTCAATGAAAAACTGTTTTTT.

In regard to this clonotype: Mismatch with germline at one junction end may stem from a read error. The CDR3 region has the DNA TGCCCACCCTGTCCACCCTATGGGGAGCTGTTTTTT. Its protein product is CPPCPPYGELFF. The rearrangement joins TRBV7-9 to TRBJ2-2; no clear D gene. Germline CDR1 SEHNR, CDR2 FQNEAQ (reference sequence). The CDR3 loop spans 12 amino acids. Combining the CDR3 with reference TRBV7-9 and TRBJ2-2 gives the whole variable domain DTGVSQNPRHKITKRGQNVTFRCDPISEHNRLYWYRQTLGQGPEFLTYFQNEAQLEKSRLLSDRFSAERPKGSFSTLEIQRTEQGDSAMYLCPPCPPYGELFFGEGSRLTVL.

About this clonotype: A read error may explain this, as a much larger clone is one base away. The V call is TRBV29-1, the J call TRBJ2-7, with 10 nucleotides matching TRBD1. Germline V lookup: CDR1 SQVTM, CDR2 ANQGSEA. The CDR3 loop spans 12 amino acids. The CDR3 loop reads CRGGQGDYEQYF. The CDR3 DNA follows: TGCAGGGGTGGACAGGGGGACTACGAGCAGTACTTC.

V and J are TRBV20-1 and TRBJ2-7; D is undetermined. This CDR3 comprises 14 residues. V lost 4 bases to trimming and J lost 0 bases, with 13 bases between them. The germline CDR1 and CDR2 sequences are DFQATT and SNEGSKA (reference sequence). CDR3 in DNA: TGCAGTGCTATGGCCCCCGGCCGCTCCTACGAGCAGTACTTC. It translates to CSAMAPGRSYEQYF.

The chain joins TRBV12-3 or TRBV12-4 to TRBJ2-4, with D perhaps matching TRBD2 (7 bases). The CDR3 is made up of 16 amino acids. The germline V and J ends were trimmed by 5 bases and 5 bases, with 19 bases remaining between them. CDR3: CASSAGLGAGENIQYF. CDR3 nucleotide sequence: TGTGCCAGCAGTGCAGGGTTGGGGGCGGGAGAAAACATTCAGTACTTC.

This rearrangement joins TRBV15 to TRBJ1-4; D ambiguous. There are 15 residues in the CDR3. V lost 0 bases, J lost 0 bases, and 5 bases lay in between. Germline assignment: CDR1 LNHNV and CDR2 YYDKDF (reference sequence). As DNA, the CDR3 is TGTGCCACCAGCAGAGAGGCAGCAACTAATGAAAAACTGTTTTTT. Protein: CATSREAATNEKLFF. The whole variable domain, remainder taken from reference TRBV15 and TRBJ1-4, is DAMVIQNPRYQVTQFGKPVTLSCSQTLNHNVMYWYQQKSSQAPKLLFHYYDKDFNNEADTPDNFQSRRPNTSFCFLDIRSPGLGDTAMYLCATSREAATNEKLFFGSGTQLSVL.

In this sample, this clonotype turned up once. The chain employs TRBV12-3 or TRBV12-4 and TRBJ2-4, with 9 bases lining up with TRBD1. The end of the DNA aligns better with TRBJ2-7, so the J call may be wrong. CDR3 size: 14 residues. Here the CDR3 reads CASSKQGARTEQYF. CDR3 DNA sequence: TGTGCCAGCAGTAAACAGGGGGCAAGGACCGAGCAGTACTTC.

The chain recombines TRBV15 with TRBJ2-7; TRBD1 matches at 7 bases. Losses at the gene ends were 5 bases for V and 1 base for J; bases not matched to a gene: 8. The CDR3 is 15 amino acids. The V gene's germline CDR1 is LNHNV and CDR2 YYDKDF (reference sequence). CDR3 DNA sequence: TGTGCCACCAGCGAGACAGGGATCCTTTCCTACGAGCAGTACTTC. Its translation: CATSETGILSYEQYF.

The V and J genes are TRBV14 and TRBJ1-1; D call uncertain. V was shortened by 0 bases and J by 4 bases, with 9 bases between the two germline ends. The CDR3 loop spans 14 amino acids. Germline CDR1 and CDR2: SGHDN and FVKESK. CDR3 DNA: TGTGCCAGCAGCCAAGATTACGGGCTCACTGAAGCTTTCTTT. Amino acid sequence: CASSQDYGLTEAFF. The variable domain in full, completed from reference TRBV14 and TRBJ1-1, reads EAGVTQFPSHSVIEKGQTVTLRCDPISGHDNLYWYRRVMGKEIKFLLHFVKESKQDESGMPNNRFLAERTGGTYSTLKVQPAELEDSGVYFCASSQDYGLTEAFFGQGTRLTVV.

This chain connects TRBV21-1 to TRBJ2-1; the D call of TRBD2 is as the table states it, not checked on the DNA. TRBV21-1 is labeled a pseudogene. The CDR3 covers 18 residues. CDR3: CASSNGIPGPCSYNEQFF. The CDR3 DNA is TGTGCCAGCAGCAACGGGATTCCAGGGCCATGCTCCTACAATGAGCAGTTCTTC.

This clonotype turned up a few times. The V and J genes are TRBV7-2 and TRBJ2-5; D is unclear. The CDR3 is made up of 13 amino acids. Per the germline V gene, CDR1 is SGHTA and CDR2 is FQGNSA. Trimming removed 1 base from V and 8 bases from J, with 11 bases in between. The CDR3 spells CASSLVPGDTQYF. In DNA, the CDR3 is TGTGCCAGCAGCTTAGTACCTGGTGACACCCAGTACTTC.

The table lists this clonotype with many counts. DNA for the CDR3: TGTGCCAGCAGTTGGACGGGACGAGAGACCCAGTACTTC. Its protein product is CASSWTGRETQYF. The chain couples TRBV2 to TRBJ2-5; D possibly uses TRBD1 or TRBD2 (5 bases each). The germline gives CDR1 SNHLY, CDR2 FYNNEI. V was shortened by 5 bases and J by 4 bases, with 11 bases between the two germline ends. The CDR3 extends over 13 amino acids.

V usage is TRBV5-6 and J usage is TRBJ1-5; D remains unclear. Germline CDR1 SGHDT, CDR2 YYEEEE. The CDR3 is 14 amino acids. V lost 1 base to trimming and J lost 0 bases, with 5 bases between them. The CDR3 DNA reads TGTGCCAGCAGCTTGAAGAATAGCAATCAGCCCCAGCATTTT. Protein product: CASSLKNSNQPQHF.

The genes are TRBV20-1 and TRBJ2-1, with D possibly matching TRBD2 (5 bases). V was cut by 1 base and J by 9 bases, with 13 bases left in between. The CDR3 consists of 13 residues. The germline CDR1 and CDR2 sequences are DFQATT and SNEGSKA (reference sequence). CDR3 region: CSARAPTSSEQFF. The CDR3 DNA follows: TGCAGTGCTAGAGCGCCAACTAGTTCTGAGCAGTTCTTC.

This chain joins TRBV3-1 and TRBJ2-5; 9 nucleotides line up with TRBD1. The DNA end lines up better with TRBJ2-7; the J call may be wrong. The CDR3 is made up of 15 amino acids. Germline-derived CDR1 and CDR2 are LGHDT and YNNKEL (reference sequence). CDR3: CASSQEAGQGDEQYF. The CDR3 nucleotides are TGTGCCAGCAGCCAAGAGGCGGGACAGGGAGACGAGCAGTACTTC.

The chain combines TRBV7-9 with TRBJ2-3; D remains ambiguous. The CDR3 has 15 residues. V was trimmed by 1 base and J by 6 bases, leaving 14 bases between them. In germline, CDR1 is SEHNR, CDR2 FQNEAQ (reference sequence). This chain's CDR3 is CASSLGSSGKDTQYF. In DNA form, the CDR3 reads TGTGCCAGCAGCTTAGGGAGTTCCGGAAAGGATACGCAGTATTTT.

The chain recombines TRBV10-3 with TRBJ1-2, with TRBD1 matching over 7 bases. This CDR3 spans 14 amino acids. Germline-derived CDR1 and CDR2 are ENHRY and SYGVKD. The V gene end was trimmed by 4 bases and the J gene end by 1 base; junction bases not matched to a gene: 3. The CDR3, as DNA: TGTGCCATCAGTGTGACAGGGATTAACTATGGCTACACCTTC. This translates into CAISVTGINYGYTF.